A selection of T cell receptor beta chains follows, all from one sample in a study of HIV-infected patients and healthy controls. TCRdb reprocessed the 5' RACE reads with MiXCR, giving one entry per CDR3 protein. The sample gives approximately 3,800 distinct CDR3 sequences, less than 8.5% of which show up once; about a sixth is in the top ten. This specimen consisted of blood, obtained during antiretroviral therapy. The receptors were gathered from an adult with HIV infection. Both conserved end residues are part of each CDR3. A D gene is named only where the DNA matches it firmly. Clone size is stated in some rows and not others, as once, few, many or a class when expanded.

abundance	v_gene	len	j_gene	d_gene	CDR3aa	CDR3nt
medium-sized	TRBV3-1	13	TRBJ1-2	.	CASSPKTNFRYTF	TGTGCCAGCAGCCCAAAGACGAATTTCCGCTACACCTTC
medium-sized	TRBV9	16	TRBJ2-1	TRBD2	CASSPASGGLYNEQFF	TGTGCCAGCAGCCCAGCTAGCGGGGGGCTCTACAATGAGCAGTTCTTC
medium-sized	TRBV7-2	13	TRBJ2-2	TRBD1	CASSPGQGGELFF	TGTGCCAGCAGCCCGGGACAGGGCGGGGAGCTGTTTTTT
many	TRBV2	13	TRBJ2-7	.	CASTVADSYEQYF	TGTGCCAGCACGGTGGCAGACTCCTACGAGCAGTACTTC
medium-sized	TRBV7-3	16	TRBJ1-3	.	CASSLGHNGPGNTIYF	TGTGCCAGCAGCCTGGGACACAACGGCCCTGGAAACACCATATATTTT
medium-sized	TRBV7-8	15	TRBJ2-3	.	CASSLGGTRTDTQYF	TGTGCCAGCAGCTTAGGGGGGACTCGCACAGATACGCAGTATTTT
medium-sized	TRBV7-9	14	TRBJ1-2	.	CASSLDGLAYGYTF	TGTGCCAGCAGCCTGGACGGCCTCGCCTATGGCTACACCTTC
medium-sized	TRBV7-3	13	TRBJ1-1	.	CASSLTSRTEAFF	TGTGCCAGCAGCTTAACATCGAGGACTGAAGCTTTCTTT
many	TRBV10-3	14	TRBJ2-3	.	CAIRTDKGADTQYF	TGTGCCATCAGAACCGACAAGGGGGCAGATACGCAGTATTTT
medium-sized	TRBV6-2/TRBV6-3	15	TRBJ1-5	.	CASSWGLGGRWPQHF	TGTGCCAGCAGTTGGGGACTCGGGGGAAGGTGGCCCCAGCATTTT
once	TRBV7-6	11	TRBJ2-3	.	CASPSVGTQYF	TGTGCCAGCCCGTCCGTGGGTACGCAGTATTTT
medium-sized	TRBV29-1	18	TRBJ2-1	.	CSGYGDRSVRGSYNEQFF	TGCAGCGGCTACGGTGACAGGTCCGTGAGGGGCTCCTACAATGAGCAGTTCTTC
medium-sized	TRBV4-3	18	TRBJ2-4	.	CASSQGGSDSLAKNIQYF	TGCGCCAGCAGCCAAGGAGGTTCCGACTCGCTAGCCAAAAACATTCAGTACTTC
medium-sized	TRBV24-1	15	TRBJ1-5	TRBD1	CATSDGQGAHQPQHF	TGTGCCACCAGTGATGGACAGGGGGCTCATCAGCCCCAGCATTTT
medium-sized	TRBV29-1	11	TRBJ2-3	.	CSPLVLGRQYF	TGCAGCCCTCTTGTGCTGGGGCGGCAGTATTTT
few	TRBV12-3/TRBV12-4	12	TRBJ1-5	.	CASSFPGQPQHF	TGTGCCAGCAGTTTCCCCGGTCAGCCCCAGCATTTT
.	TRBV5-5	14	TRBJ2-5	.	CASSPLISPETQYF	TGTGCCAGCAGCCCACTCATCTCACCAGAGACCCAGTACTTC
many	TRBV4-1	16	TRBJ2-2	TRBD1	CASSPFGDRGPGELFF	TGCGCCAGCAGCCCCTTCGGGGACAGGGGACCCGGGGAGCTGTTTTTT
.	TRBV28	16	TRBJ1-6	.	CASSLSSAGYNSPLHF	TGTGCCAGCAGTTTATCCTCGGCCGGCTATAATTCACCCCTCCACTTT
medium-sized	TRBV28	11	TRBJ2-2	.	CASSLFGELFF	TGTGCCAGCAGTTTGTTCGGGGAGCTGTTTTTT
many	TRBV12-3/TRBV12-4	14	TRBJ1-5	.	CASSYGRASQPQHF	TGTGCCAGCAGTTACGGAAGAGCGAGTCAGCCCCAGCATTTT
many	TRBV29-1	14	TRBJ1-1	TRBD1	CSVGGQGANTEAFF	TGCAGCGTTGGGGGACAGGGGGCTAACACTGAAGCTTTCTTT
few	TRBV6-5	13	TRBJ2-3	.	CASRGSSTDTQYF	TGTGCCAGCAGGGGGAGTTCCACAGATACGCAGTATTTT
.	TRBV6-6	17	TRBJ1-5	.	CASSYSMGGRFNQPQHF	TGTGCCAGCAGTTACTCGATGGGTGGGAGATTCAATCAGCCCCAGCATTTT
many	TRBV7-8	18	TRBJ2-3	.	CASSLQSPLPGSTDTQYF	TGTGCCAGCAGCTTACAATCGCCTTTGCCAGGGAGCACAGATACGCAGTATTTT
.	TRBV30	14	TRBJ1-4	TRBD1	CAWSAGTGREKLFF	TGTGCCTGGAGTGCCGGGACAGGGCGTGAAAAACTGTTTTTT
medium-sized	TRBV29-1	13	TRBJ1-1	.	CSVDRGMNTEAFF	TGCAGCGTTGACCGGGGGATGAACACTGAAGCTTTCTTT
medium-sized	TRBV4-1	19	TRBJ2-1	TRBD1	CASSQGPGTGAPIQNEQFF	TGCGCCAGCAGCCAAGGACCCGGGACAGGGGCCCCTATACAAAATGAGCAGTTCTTC
.	TRBV6-6	13	TRBJ1-3	.	CARSLNRGNNIYF	TGTGCCAGAAGTTTGAACAGAGGAAACAACATATATTTT
.	TRBV12-3/TRBV12-4	15	TRBJ2-3	.	CASSLEIQSTDTQYF	TGTGCCAGCAGTTTAGAGATCCAAAGCACAGATACGCAGTATTTT